A selection of T cell receptor beta chains follows, all from one sample in a study of CD8+ T cells in alopecia areata. Clones were read by immunoSEQ multiplex PCR, and TCRdb kept only the in-frame ones, dropping some. The data show around 250,000 clones, about two thirds seen once. The specimen was CD4+ T cells sorted from blood, collected at week 0. The receptors here all came from a human donor with alopecia areata. The CDR3 runs from the conserved cysteine through the conserved F or W. D genes are given only for firm matches. Part of the rows lack a size; the others show once, few, many or a class for expanded clones.

D	size	V	J	DNA	CDR3
.	.	TRBV14	TRBJ1-4	TGTGCCAGCAGCCAAGATAGACCGGGACTGAGGAATGAAAAACTGTTTTTT	CASSQDRPGLRNEKLFF
.	.	TRBV27	TRBJ1-2	TGTGCCAGCAGGAGGCAGGGCGAAAATCATGGCTACACCTTC	CASRRQGENHGYTF
.	few	TRBV11-2	TRBJ2-3	TGTGCCAGCAGCTTAGATCTAGGGGGGAGCCCCACAGATACGCAGTATTTT	CASSLDLGGSPTDTQYF
.	.	TRBV11-3	TRBJ2-1	TGTGCCAGCAGCCGAAGGGGTGGGACCAATGAGCAGTTCTTC	CASSRRGGTNEQFF
.	.	TRBV15	TRBJ2-7	TGTGCCACCAGCAGAGTTGGGATCTACGAGCAGTACTTC	CATSRVGIYEQYF
.	.	TRBV5-1	TRBJ1-2	TGCGCCAGCAGCTTGTTCGCAGGGAGTGAAGACTACACCTTC	CASSLFAGSEDYTF
.	once	TRBV5-4	TRBJ2-5	TGTGCCAGCAGCTTGGGGGGTAGCCTCCAAGAGACCCAGTACTTC	CASSLGGSLQETQYF
TRBD2	.	TRBV5-1	TRBJ2-1	TGCGCCAGCAGTAGCGGGGGGGACTACAATGAGCAGTTCTTC	CASSSGGDYNEQFF
.	.	TRBV5-1	TRBJ1-2	TGCGCCAGCAGCTCGGGTCTGAACTATGGCTACACCTTC	CASSSGLNYGYTF
TRBD1	.	TRBV2	TRBJ1-5	TGTGCCAGCAGATGGACAGGGAGCAATCAGCCCCAGCATTTT	CASRWTGSNQPQHF
.	.	TRBV5-1	TRBJ2-7	TGCGCCAGCAGCTTGCCAGGGACTGCTAGCTCCTACGAGCAGTACTTC	CASSLPGTASSYEQYF
.	.	TRBV29-1	TRBJ1-1	TGCAGCGCCGGAAAGTGGGAGACTGAAGCTTTCTTT	CSAGKWETEAFF
.	.	TRBV30	TRBJ1-6	TGTGCCTGGCGTCGCCTGAATTCACCCCTCCACTTT	CAWRRLNSPLHF
.	.	TRBV7-3	TRBJ2-2	TGTGCCAGCAACTACCAGGGATCCGGGGAGCTGTTTTTT	CASNYQGSGELFF
.	.	TRBV5-1	TRBJ2-5	TGCGCCAGCAGCCCCCACAGCGGCCAAGAGACCCAGTACTTC	CASSPHSGQETQYF
.	.	TRBV11-2	TRBJ2-1	TGTGCCAGCAGCTCTGTGCTCTACAATGAGCAGTTCTTC	CASSSVLYNEQFF
.	.	TRBV30	TRBJ1-2	TGTGCCAGATACAGCTATGGCTACACCTTC	CARYSYGYTF
.	.	TRBV15	TRBJ1-1	TGTGCCACCAGCAGAGATCAAAATTCGAACACTGAAGCTTTCTTT	CATSRDQNSNTEAFF
TRBD1	.	TRBV27	TRBJ2-5	TGTGCCAGCAGTTCCGGGACAGGGATCCAAGAGACCCAGTACTTC	CASSSGTGIQETQYF
.	.	TRBV4-3	TRBJ1-3	TGCGCCAGCAGCCAAGAGGGCCTCTCTGGAAACACCATATATTTT	CASSQEGLSGNTIYF
.	.	TRBV12-5	TRBJ1-1	TGTGCTAGTGGCACTCAGGAGAACACTGAAGCTTTCTTT	CASGTQENTEAFF
.	.	TRBV5-4	TRBJ2-5	TGTGCCAGCAGCCCGCGGGAAGAGACCCAGTACTTC	CASSPREETQYF